Each of the 18 T cell receptor beta chains below was sequenced from the same sample in a study of CD8 T cells in Susac syndrome. An input of about 0.5 to 1 ug of RNA was subjected to reverse transcription using random hexamers. MiXCR, run by TCRdb on the immunoSEQ multiplex PCR reads, gives a single entry per CDR3 protein. The data hold roughly 200,000 distinct CDR3 sequences, with about 95% observed a single time. The specimen was CD4+ T cells from PBMCs. The source of these receptors is a human donor in good health.

V and J are TRBV11-2 and TRBJ2-3, with 9 bases aligning to TRBD2. The CDR3 contains 16 residues. In germline, CDR1 is SGHAT, CDR2 FQNNGV. V dropped 3 bases and J dropped 6; count of bases not matched to a gene: 10. Written as DNA, the CDR3 is TGTGCCAGCAGCTTCGGCGGGAGGGGGGGGTACGATACGCAGTATTTT. Its protein product is CASSFGGRGGYDTQYF.

The rearrangement uses TRBV7-8 and TRBJ2-3; D gene uncertain. The CDR3 is 12 amino acids. V shed 3 bases and J shed 4 bases, with 5 bases lying between them. Per the germline V gene, CDR1 is SGHVS and CDR2 is FQNEAQ. The CDR3 region is CASSLPADTQYF. The CDR3 DNA sequence: TGTGCCAGCAGCTTGCCGGCAGATACGCAGTATTTT.

The chain links TRBV28 to TRBJ1-1; 7 positions agree with TRBD1. CDR3 length: 12 residues. V lost 3 bases, J lost 7 bases, and 2 bases stayed unmatched. Germline CDR1 is MDHEN and CDR2 is SYDVKM. The CDR3 sequence: CASSLGQIEAFF. The CDR3 nucleotides are TGTGCCAGCAGTTTGGGACAGATTGAAGCTTTCTTT.

This chain uses TRBV18 with TRBJ1-4; D uncertain. This CDR3 is built from 15 residues. Germline CDR1 KGHSH, CDR2 LQKENI. With 2 bases removed from V and 0 bases from J, the gap between germline ends came to 7 bases. For the CDR3, the DNA is TGTGCCAGCTCACCAGAGTTTGCAACTAATGAAAAACTGTTTTTT. Amino acid sequence: CASSPEFATNEKLFF. The entire variable domain, with the rest obtained from reference TRBV18 and TRBJ1-4, is as follows: NAGVMQNPRHLVRRRGQEARLRCSPMKGHSHVYWYRQLPEEGLKFMVYLQKENIIDESGMPKERFSAEFPKEGPSILRIQQVVRGDSAAYFCASSPEFATNEKLFFGSGTQLSVL.

The J gene is TRBJ1-1, the V gene TRBV5-1; D is unclear. Germline CDR1 SGHRS, CDR2 YFSETQ. The V and J ends lost 2 bases and 7 bases respectively, with 12 bases between them. The CDR3 runs 13 residues. The CDR3 loop is CASSFLSRVEAFF. CDR3 DNA sequence: TGCGCCAGCAGCTTCCTTTCTCGGGTTGAAGCTTTCTTT. Full variable domain (outside the CDR3, taken from reference TRBV5-1 and TRBJ1-1): KAGVTQTPRYLIKTRGQQVTLSCSPISGHRSVSWYQQTPGQGLQFLFEYFSETQRNKGNFPGRFSGRQFSNSRSEMNVSTLELGDSALYLCASSFLSRVEAFFGQGTRLTVV.

V and J are TRBV5-1 and TRBJ1-2; D uncertain. The V end was cut by 3 bases, the J end by 4 bases, with 10 bases between. Germline V gene lookup returns CDR1 SGHRS and CDR2 YFSETQ. The CDR3 is made up of 13 amino acids. The CDR3 sequence is CASSSEGVYGYTF. In DNA, the CDR3 is TGCGCCAGCAGCTCGGAGGGCGTCTATGGCTACACCTTC.

The genes are TRBV4-1 and TRBJ1-1; 8 bases are shared with TRBD1. The V segment lost 1 base and the J segment 4 bases; nucleotides outside the gene matches: 5. This CDR3 comprises 15 residues. Germline V CDR1 and CDR2: MGHRA, YSYEKL. CDR3 coding DNA: TGCGCCAGCAGCCAAGCGGACAGGGAGAGCACTGAAGCTTTCTTT. As protein: CASSQADRESTEAFF.

The V call is TRBV5-4, the J call TRBJ2-7; maybe TRBD2 (5 bases). Germline CDR1 and CDR2: SGHNT and YYREEE (reference sequence). This CDR3 has 15 residues. Trimming took 3 bases from V and 7 from J, leaving 20 bases between them. Here the CDR3 reads CASSSYGRPSGEQYF. Written as DNA, the CDR3 is TGTGCCAGCAGCTCCTACGGACGCCCATCGGGGGAGCAGTACTTC.

V usage is TRBV29-1 and J usage is TRBJ2-5; 10 bases line up with TRBD2. CDR3 length: 13 residues. Germline trimming cut 6 bases from V and 2 bases from J; bases unmatched to any gene: 3. Per the germline V gene, CDR1 is SQVTM and CDR2 is ANQGSEA. CDR3 DNA sequence: TGCAGCGTCCAGACTAGCGGGCAAGAGACCCAGTACTTC. Protein sequence: CSVQTSGQETQYF.

The chain uses TRBV7-8 and TRBJ2-5; the D gene is possibly TRBD2 (6 bases). The V gene lost 4 bases and the J gene lost 4 bases, with 22 bases spanning the gap. The CDR3 is 17 amino acids. CDR1 SGHVS and CDR2 FQNEAQ come from the germline V gene. The CDR3 loop is CASSSGRTPRRAETQYF. The DNA of the CDR3 is TGTGCCAGCAGCTCGGGACGGACCCCTCGGAGGGCAGAGACCCAGTACTTC.

This rearrangement joins TRBV27 to TRBJ2-7; D call uncertain. Trimming left V 4 bases short and J 1 base short, with 8 bases between. The CDR3 has 13 residues. CDR1 and CDR2 from the germline V gene are MNHEY and SMNVEV (reference sequence). This chain's CDR3 is CASSSLVSYEQYF. CDR3 nucleotides: TGTGCCAGCAGTTCCCTAGTTTCCTACGAGCAGTACTTC.

The chain uses TRBV7-2 and TRBJ1-5; maybe TRBD1 (5 bases). The CDR3 loop spans 12 amino acids. Trimming cost V 6 bases and J 7 bases, with 10 bases left between them. Germline loops: CDR1 SGHTA, CDR2 FQGNSA. Written as DNA, the CDR3 is TGTGCCAGCAGTTATCAGGGCCAGCCCCAGCATTTT. This gives the protein CASSYQGQPQHF.

The rearrangement uses TRBV28 and TRBJ2-1, with 7 bases identical to TRBD2. The CDR3 is 14 residues long. Germline V gene lookup returns CDR1 MDHEN and CDR2 SYDVKM. V shed 6 bases and J 5 bases; nucleotides not matched to a gene: 7. CDR3: CASSPGGTDNEQFF. The CDR3 DNA reads TGTGCCAGCAGCCCGGGAGGAACGGACAATGAGCAGTTCTTC.

The chain recombines TRBV7-2 with TRBJ1-5; D is ambiguous. The CDR3 spans 13 residues. Germline loops: CDR1 SGHTA, CDR2 FQGNSA. The ends were cut back, 3 bases at V and 6 bases at J, with 9 bases in the middle. The CDR3 DNA is TGTGCCAGCAGCTTTCAAGGAGGTCAGCCCCAGCATTTT. This translates into CASSFQGGQPQHF.

The chain links TRBV27 to TRBJ2-3, with TRBD2 identical over 13 bases. The CDR3 is 19 residues long. With V trimmed by 5 bases and J by 3 bases, 14 bases remained unmatched. The germline V gene encodes CDR1 MNHEY and CDR2 SMNVEV (reference sequence). The CDR3 nucleotides are TGTGCCAGCAGTCAGAGGACTAGCGGGAGTTCAATGAGTACAGATACGCAGTATTTT. It encodes CASSQRTSGSSMSTDTQYF.

The chain combines TRBV18 with TRBJ2-7; no definite D call. V lost 4 bases, J lost 1 base, and 5 bases lay in between. The germline CDR1 and CDR2 sequences are KGHSH and LQKENI. CDR3 size: 12 residues. The CDR3 nucleotides read TGTGCCAGCTCACTTCAATCCTACGAGCAGTACTTC. Translated: CASSLQSYEQYF. The full variable domain, rest sourced from reference TRBV18 and TRBJ2-7, is NAGVMQNPRHLVRRRGQEARLRCSPMKGHSHVYWYRQLPEEGLKFMVYLQKENIIDESGMPKERFSAEFPKEGPSILRIQQVVRGDSAAYFCASSLQSYEQYFGPGTRLTVT.

The chain uses TRBV29-1 and TRBJ1-5, with D uncertain. V was clipped by 5 bases and J by 2 bases, with 7 bases between them. The CDR3 is 12 amino acids. The V gene's germline CDR1 is SQVTM and CDR2 ANQGSEA. As DNA, the CDR3 is TGCAGCGTTAGGCAGGGCAATCAGCCCCAGCATTTT. Its protein product is CSVRQGNQPQHF.

The chain couples TRBV5-6 to TRBJ1-2, with 7 bases identical to TRBD1. V was clipped by 4 bases and J by 7 bases; unmatched bases: 4. In germline, CDR1 is SGHDT, CDR2 YYEEEE. CDR3 length: 12 amino acids. The CDR3 coding sequence is TGTGCCAGCAGCAAGACAGGGTTTGGCTACACCTTC. Protein product: CASSKTGFGYTF.